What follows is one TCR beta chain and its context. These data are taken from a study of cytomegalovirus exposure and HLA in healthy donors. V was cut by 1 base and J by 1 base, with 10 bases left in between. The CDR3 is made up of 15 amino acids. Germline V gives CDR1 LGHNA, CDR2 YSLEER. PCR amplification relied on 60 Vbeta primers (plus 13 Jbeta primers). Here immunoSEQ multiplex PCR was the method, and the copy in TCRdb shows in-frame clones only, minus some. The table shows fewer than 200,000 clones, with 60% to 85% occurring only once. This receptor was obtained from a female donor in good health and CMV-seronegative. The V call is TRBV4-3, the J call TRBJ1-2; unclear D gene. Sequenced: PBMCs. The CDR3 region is CASSQGSSVNYGYTF. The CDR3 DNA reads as TGCGCCAGCAGCCAAGGGAGCAGCGTTAACTATGGCTACACCTTC.